One and the same sample provided the 32 T cell receptor beta chains below, sequenced in a study of T cells after yellow fever vaccination. A single record per CDR3 protein comes from TCRdb applying MiXCR to the 5' RACE reads. The sample includes approximately 160,000 distinct CDR3 sequences, about a tenth of them seen just once. Sequenced here: CD8+ T cells sorted from PBMCs, sampled 45 days after the yellow fever booster vaccination. Every receptor here comes from a man between 18 and 35 years old who received the YFV17D yellow fever vaccine.

This clonotype appeared a few times. The rearrangement links TRBV27 to TRBJ1-6; no clear D. Germline assignment: CDR1 MNHEY and CDR2 SMNVEV (reference sequence). V was cut by 2 bases and J by 7 bases, with 12 bases left in between. CDR3 length: 15 amino acids. The CDR3 nucleotides are TGTGCCAGCAGTTTAATCTACGGCAAGAATTCACCCCTCCACTTT. Its translation: CASSLIYGKNSPLHF.

This clonotype was counted between two and nine times. V and J are TRBV27 and TRBJ2-7; TRBD1 matches at 7 bases. The CDR3 sequence is 14 residues long. After removal of 5 bases from V and 2 bases from J, the junction contained 6 bases not matched to a gene. Germline loops: CDR1 MNHEY, CDR2 SMNVEV (reference sequence). CDR3 region: CASSHRDRPYEQYF. The CDR3 DNA reads as TGTGCCAGCAGTCACCGGGACAGACCCTACGAGCAGTACTTC.

This clonotype showed up just a few times. CDR3 sequence (DNA): TGTGCCAGCAGGCGCGGGATTACCCAGGTACGGCCCCAGCATTTT. It translates to CASRRGITQVRPQHF. This chain links TRBV6-2 or TRBV6-3 with TRBJ1-5; D unclear. Deletions cut 6 bases from V and 9 bases from J, with 21 bases between. Germline V gene sequence: CDR1 MNHEY, CDR2 SVGEGT. The CDR3 loop spans 15 amino acids.

The chain recombines TRBV6-1 with TRBJ2-1; 11 bases fit TRBD1. Germline CDR1 reads MNHNS; CDR2 reads SASEGT. The length of the CDR3 is 15 residues. The V and J ends lost 2 bases and 10 bases, in that order; junction bases with no gene match: 7. As DNA, the CDR3 is TGTGCCAGCAGTGAAATGGGACAGGGGGGGAAAGAGCAGTTCTTC. The encoded protein is CASSEMGQGGKEQFF.

The sample holds a few counts of this clonotype. The chain is built from TRBV12-3 or TRBV12-4 and TRBJ2-7; D is ambiguous. V lost 3 bases to trimming and J lost 5 bases, with 8 bases between them. This CDR3 has 12 amino acids. Written as DNA, the CDR3 is TGTGCCAGCAGTTTGGACCTGCACGAGCAGTACTTC. Residues: CASSLDLHEQYF.

The rearrangement links TRBV19 to TRBJ1-1, with TRBD1 matching 8 bases. Germline-derived CDR1 and CDR2 are LNHDA and SQIVND (reference sequence). With 4 bases clipped from V and 1 base from J, the junction kept 5 bases outside the gene matches. The CDR3 consists of 15 residues. The CDR3 loop is CASSTDGQGNTEAFF. Written as DNA, the CDR3 is TGTGCCAGTAGTACGGACGGACAGGGGAACACTGAAGCTTTCTTT.

The table lists this clonotype with many counts. The chain employs TRBV27 and TRBJ2-7; 8 bases map to TRBD1. Per germline, CDR1 MNHEY and CDR2 SMNVEV (reference sequence). CDR3 length equals 14 residues. The V and J ends lost 5 bases and 3 bases, in that order; junction bases with no gene match: 6. The CDR3 DNA reads as TGTGCCAGCAGTAGTTGGGACAGGCACTACGAGCAGTACTTC. It specifies CASSSWDRHYEQYF.

This clonotype came up a few times. V usage is TRBV29-1 and J usage is TRBJ2-7, with D perhaps matching TRBD2 (5 bases). V dropped 2 bases and J dropped 2 bases, with 10 bases sitting between them. There are 13 residues in the CDR3. Germline lookup yields CDR1 SQVTM and CDR2 ANQGSEA. Here the CDR3 DNA reads TGCAGCGTTGAATTCGGGGTACCCTACGAGCAGTACTTC. It yields the protein CSVEFGVPYEQYF.

There are a few counts of this clonotype. V gene TRBV19 combines with J gene TRBJ2-7; no clear D. The germline gives CDR1 LNHDA, CDR2 SQIVND (reference sequence). This CDR3 comprises 14 residues. Trimming cost V 2 bases and J 0 bases, with 8 bases left between them. The CDR3 is CASSIRAGSYEQYV. CDR3 sequence (DNA): TGTGCCAGTAGTATAAGGGCAGGCTCCTACGAGCAGTACGTC.

For the CDR3, the DNA is TGTGCCTGGAGCCAGTGTGGGGTCCACGAGCAGTACTTC. Amino acid sequence: CAWSQCGVHEQYF. The chain is built from TRBV30 and TRBJ2-7; D is ambiguous. V lost 3 bases to trimming and J lost 5 bases, with 14 bases between them. This CDR3 contains 13 residues. The germline gives CDR1 GTSNPN, CDR2 SVGIG (reference sequence). The full variable domain, in which reference TRBV30 and TRBJ2-7 provide the parts outside the CDR3, is SQTIHQWPATLVQPVGSPLSLECTVEGTSNPNLYWYRQAAGRGLQLLFYSVGIGQISSEVPQNLSASRPQDRQFILSSKKLLLSDSGFYLCAWSQCGVHEQYFGPGTRLTVT.

The chain uses TRBV6-2 or TRBV6-3 and TRBJ2-3, with TRBD1 identical over 8 bases. Germline CDR1 and CDR2: MNHEY and SVGEGT. This CDR3 is 15 amino acids long. V lost 7 bases to trimming and J lost 1 base; unmatched junction nucleotides: 7. CDR3 nucleotide sequence: TGTGCCAGCACCCAATCGGGACAGGGCACAGATACGCAGTATTTT. This codes for CASTQSGQGTDTQYF.

This clonotype was recorded a few times. The genes are TRBV3-1 and TRBJ2-1, with D possibly being TRBD1 or TRBD2 (6 bases each). Germline values: CDR1 LGHDT, CDR2 YNNKEL (reference sequence). This CDR3 region has 16 residues. Trimming took 0 bases from V and 4 from J, leaving 13 bases between them. The CDR3 sequence is CASSQDGGGLYNEQFF. The CDR3 DNA follows: TGTGCCAGCAGCCAAGATGGTGGGGGGCTTTACAATGAGCAGTTCTTC.

The rearrangement joins TRBV25-1 to TRBJ2-6, with TRBD1 matching over 8 bases. V was clipped by 4 bases and J by 0 bases; unmatched bases: 17. This CDR3 has 21 amino acids. From germline, CDR1 is MGHDK and CDR2 SYGVNS. The CDR3 nucleotides are TGTGCCAGCAGTGGAGACCGCTTTGGACAGGGAACGGTCTCTGGGGCCAACGTCCTGACTTTC. Protein sequence: CASSGDRFGQGTVSGANVLTF.

This clonotype has a count of ten or more. The genes are TRBV29-1 and TRBJ2-5; 8 nucleotides align to TRBD1. Trimming cost V 7 bases and J 4 bases; bases outside gene matches: 5. CDR3 length equals 12 residues. Looked up from germline, CDR1 is SQVTM and CDR2 is ANQGSEA. The CDR3 region has the DNA TGCAGCGGACAGGGGTTGGGAGAGACCCAGTACTTC. Translation: CSGQGLGETQYF.

The chain carries TRBV15 and TRBJ2-3; D gene unclear. Germline V gene lookup returns CDR1 LNHNV and CDR2 YYDKDF (reference sequence). This CDR3 contains 15 residues. V was cut by 0 bases and J by 2 bases, with 9 bases left in between. CDR3 coding DNA: TGTGCCACCAGCAGAGATAAGGAGATCACAGATACGCAGTATTTT. Translation: CATSRDKEITDTQYF.

Many counts were recorded for this clonotype. The chain combines TRBV3-1 with TRBJ2-1, with D possibly matching TRBD1 (6 bases). The V gene lost 11 bases and the J gene lost 6 bases, with 11 bases spanning the gap. The germline CDR1 and CDR2 sequences are LGHDT and YNNKEL (reference sequence). The CDR3 is made up of 11 amino acids. CDR3 bases: TGTGCCTCCAGGGGCGGCAATGAGCAGTTCTTC. Translating it yields CASRGGNEQFF.

The DNA of the CDR3 is TGTGCCAGCAGCGCACCGGGACAGGGCACAGATACGCAGTATTTT. Its translation: CASSAPGQGTDTQYF. The chain joins TRBV9 to TRBJ2-3, with TRBD1 matching over 8 bases. CDR1 SGDLS and CDR2 YYNGEE come from the germline V gene. This CDR3 region has 15 residues. The V segment lost 3 bases and the J segment 1 base; nucleotides outside the gene matches: 4.

The rearrangement links TRBV5-6 to TRBJ2-5; 11 bases are a match to TRBD2. Germline V gene sequence: CDR1 SGHDT, CDR2 YYEEEE. Trimming at V came to 0 bases and at J to 5 bases, leaving 6 bases not matched to a gene. There are 16 residues in the CDR3. CDR3 sequence reads: CASSLASGGPRETQYF. Written as DNA, the CDR3 is TGTGCCAGCAGCTTGGCTAGCGGGGGGCCCCGGGAGACCCAGTACTTC.

V is TRBV4-1 and J is TRBJ2-3; D not certain. The germline V gene encodes CDR1 MGHRA and CDR2 YSYEKL. The CDR3 consists of 16 residues. V was cut by 0 bases and J by 3 bases, with 13 bases left in between. CDR3 in DNA: TGCGCCAGCAGCCAAGAATTATCTTTGCCTACAGATACGCAGTATTTT. It yields the protein CASSQELSLPTDTQYF.

This clonotype was seen more than once but under ten times. The rearrangement joins TRBV20-1 to TRBJ2-7; D is possibly TRBD2 (6 bases). The CDR3 length is 13 residues. The germline gives CDR1 DFQATT, CDR2 SNEGSKA (reference sequence). The V and J ends lost 0 bases and 3 bases respectively, with 9 bases between them. The DNA of the CDR3 is TGCAGTGCTAGAGAAGGACTACACTACGAGCAGTACGTC. This codes for CSAREGLHYEQYV.

This clonotype has only a few counts. The rearrangement uses TRBV4-3 and TRBJ2-3; the D is unclear. The length of the CDR3 is 15 residues. V was pared by 4 bases and J by 3 bases, with 14 bases between. Germline assignment: CDR1 LGHNA and CDR2 YSLEER. CDR3 region: CASSPQGSRTDTQYF. The CDR3 region has the DNA TGCGCCAGCAGCCCCCAAGGGTCACGGACAGATACGCAGTATTTT.

The rearrangement links TRBV4-1 to TRBJ1-2, with no clear D. The V gene's germline CDR1 is MGHRA and CDR2 YSYEKL. The CDR3 runs to 13 residues. The V end lost 1 base, the J end lost 8 bases, and 11 bases lay between the germline ends. The CDR3 DNA follows: TGCGCCAGCAGCCAAGGAGGGTGGAAGGGCTACACCTTC. This codes for CASSQGGWKGYTF.

This clonotype showed up just a few times. DNA for the CDR3: TGTGCCAGTTTGGGGCGGAGCTCCTACAATGAGCAGTTCTTC. Its protein product is CASLGRSSYNEQFF. The chain has TRBV19 and TRBJ2-1; D possibly corresponds to TRBD1 (5 bases). Germline V gives CDR1 LNHDA, CDR2 SQIVND (reference sequence). V was cut by 8 bases and J by 0 bases, with 11 bases left in between. The CDR3 extends over 14 amino acids.

The J gene is TRBJ2-5, the V gene TRBV7-9; 11 nucleotides align to TRBD2. The junction had 7 bases not matched to a gene; V was cut back by 5 bases and J by 2 bases. This CDR3 region has 16 residues. Germline V gene sequence: CDR1 SEHNR, CDR2 FQNEAQ (reference sequence). The CDR3 region is CASSQLAGEGQETQYF. The CDR3 DNA follows: TGTGCCAGCAGCCAACTAGCGGGGGAGGGGCAAGAGACCCAGTACTTC.

In this sample, this clonotype turned up a few times. This chain uses TRBV6-5 with TRBJ1-2, with D unresolved. The CDR3 contains 13 residues. Germline values: CDR1 MNHEY, CDR2 SVGAGI. Trimming pared 7 bases from V and 7 bases from J, leaving 16 bases between. The CDR3 nucleotides read TGTGCCAGCACCCCGGGGTGGGCCAGTGGCTACACCTTC. This sequence encodes CASTPGWASGYTF.

The chain carries TRBV4-3 and TRBJ2-2; 8 nucleotides align to TRBD1. The V segment lost 6 bases and the J segment 2 bases; nucleotides outside the gene matches: 5. The length of the CDR3 is 15 residues. Looked up from germline, CDR1 is LGHNA and CDR2 is YSLEER. The CDR3 region has the DNA TGCGCCAGCAGACCGGGACAGGAAAACACCGGGGAGCTGTTTTTT. It is translated as CASRPGQENTGELFF.

There are many counts of this clonotype. The chain combines TRBV12-3 or TRBV12-4 with TRBJ2-7; 9 bases match TRBD1. V shed 5 bases, J shed 3 bases, and the junction held 5 bases outside the gene matches. The CDR3 spans 14 residues. This chain's CDR3 is CASSAGTGNYEQYF. In DNA, the CDR3 is TGTGCCAGCAGTGCCGGGACAGGGAACTACGAGCAGTACTTC.

The gene calls are TRBV4-3 and TRBJ2-1; D ambiguous. Germline CDR1 reads LGHNA; CDR2 reads YSLEER. The CDR3 is 14 residues long. The V end was cut by 3 bases, the J end by 4 bases, with 10 bases between. The CDR3 sequence is CASSHVTGYNEQFF. The CDR3 DNA reads as TGCGCCAGCAGCCACGTAACGGGTTACAATGAGCAGTTCTTC.

This clonotype was observed at least ten times. CDR3 in DNA: TGTGCCAGCAGCAGTTCAGGGGTTGGGAACACTGAAGCTTTCTTT. This codes for CASSSSGVGNTEAFF. The chain couples TRBV9 to TRBJ1-1; TRBD1 is a possible D gene (6 bases). Germline V CDR1 and CDR2: SGDLS, YYNGEE. Trimming took 4 bases from V and 1 from J, leaving 14 bases between them. This CDR3 is built from 15 residues.

This clonotype was counted only a few times. The CDR3 here is CASSFGGTAYEQYV. CDR3 DNA: TGTGCCAGCAGCTTCGGCGGGACAGCCTACGAGCAGTACGTC. The J gene is TRBJ2-7, the V gene TRBV7-9; possibly TRBD1 for D (7 bases). The germline V gene has CDR1 SEHNR and CDR2 FQNEAQ (reference sequence). V was cut by 3 bases and J by 2 bases, with 11 bases left in between. CDR3 length equals 14 residues.

This clonotype was observed a few times. The chain is built from TRBV4-1 and TRBJ2-1; D gene uncertain. The CDR3 is 14 residues long. In germline, CDR1 is MGHRA, CDR2 YSYEKL. V lost 4 bases and J 6 bases, leaving 13 bases between the germline ends. The CDR3 loop is CASSLAPRANEQFF. The DNA for the CDR3 is TGCGCCAGCAGCCTGGCCCCCCGAGCCAATGAGCAGTTCTTC.

The table lists this clonotype with a few counts. The CDR3 DNA reads as TGTGCCAGCAGCTTTCTCCGAGGGGTGGAGAAGACCCAGTACTTC. It specifies CASSFLRGVEKTQYF. The chain couples TRBV7-9 to TRBJ2-5, with D possibly called TRBD1 or TRBD2 (5 bases each). The V end lost 3 bases, the J end lost 6 bases, and 17 bases lay between the germline ends. The CDR3 is 15 amino acids. Germline CDR1 and CDR2: SEHNR and FQNEAQ (reference sequence).